This T cell receptor beta chain was documented in a study of blood T cell repertoires in COVID-19. Study as a whole: COVID-19 samples collected from the United States, Italy and Spain covered acute and convalescent phases. Sources were T cells, B-cell-depleted T cells, or PBMCs; the material itself was cDNA or gDNA.

In the original processing: Reference gene primer amplification gave nucleated cell count estimates. The table came from immunoSEQ multiplex PCR; TCRdb's copy has only in-frame clones and leaves some out. V and J calls and clone size are given by that table; D and trimming were obtained from the DNA. The sample has 280,000 or so clones, 89% seen once. Trimming cost V 6 bases and J 0 bases, with 14 bases left between them. From germline, CDR1 is MNHEY and CDR2 SVGAGI. CDR3 length: 15 amino acids. This TCR was sampled from a woman aged 60-75 years with acute or convalescent COVID-19. The chain carries TRBV6-5 and TRBJ1-1, with D possibly TRBD1 on 6 matching bases. Sequenced material: peripheral blood. In nucleotides, the CDR3 is TGTGCCAGCAGACATCCAGGGGCTATGAACACTGAAGCTTTCTTT. Translation: CASRHPGAMNTEAFF.